The 7 T cell receptor beta chains given below trace back to one sample, sequenced in a study of cytomegalovirus exposure and HLA in healthy donors. Sequenced by immunoSEQ multiplex PCR; TCRdb stores in-frame clones only, minus some. The top ten clones hold about 2% of a sample with roughly 60,000 clones, about 91% of them seen once. The specimen was PBMCs. These receptors all stem from a woman aged 25 to 39 in good health and CMV-seronegative.

The genes are TRBV7-8 and TRBJ2-7, with TRBD2 matching over 10 bases. The germline gives CDR1 SGHVS, CDR2 FQNEAQ. The junction had 16 bases not matched to a gene; V was cut back by 1 base and J by 4 bases. This CDR3 comprises 19 residues. The CDR3 coding sequence is TGTGCCAGCAGCTTAGGACTAGCGGGTCTCTCCCTTACTTCTTACGAGCAGTACTTC. It translates to CASSLGLAGLSLTSYEQYF.

The gene calls are TRBV11-2 and TRBJ1-1; the D gene is possibly TRBD1 (6 bases). V lost 2 bases to trimming and J lost 6 bases, with 19 bases between them. Germline-derived CDR1 and CDR2 are SGHAT and FQNNGV. CDR3 length: 16 residues. The CDR3 spells CASSLIGGDLTAEAFF. CDR3 nucleotides: TGTGCCAGCAGCTTAATAGGGGGGGACCTCACCGCTGAAGCTTTCTTT.

The V call is TRBV6-6, the J call TRBJ1-2; D not resolved. CDR1 MNHNY and CDR2 SVGAGI come from the germline V gene (reference sequence). This CDR3 has 12 residues. Between the trimmed V and J ends, which lost 6 bases and 0 bases, there was a span of 5 bases. In DNA, the CDR3 is TGTGCCAGCAGGCCAGCTAACTATGGCTACACCTTC. Translation gives CASRPANYGYTF.

A few counts support this clone. The chain uses TRBV2 and TRBJ1-1, with 12 bases identical to TRBD1. The V gene's germline CDR1 is SNHLY and CDR2 FYNNEI. V shed 6 bases, J shed 5 bases, and the junction held 13 bases outside the gene matches. The CDR3 consists of 17 residues. CDR3 region: CASRDGTGGEVDTEAFF. The CDR3 coding sequence is TGTGCCAGCAGAGACGGGACAGGGGGCGAAGTGGATACTGAAGCTTTCTTT.

This chain joins TRBV6-1 and TRBJ1-1, with TRBD1 matching over 9 bases. The V gene end was trimmed by 6 bases and the J gene end by 4 bases; junction bases not matched to a gene: 9. The V gene's germline CDR1 is MNHNS and CDR2 SASEGT. The CDR3 contains 15 residues. The CDR3 region has the DNA TGTGCCAGCAGAGCCGCGGGACAGGGAGTCACTGAAGCTTTCTTT. Protein product: CASRAAGQGVTEAFF.

This clone was seen just once. The rearrangement joins TRBV7-3 to TRBJ2-1; D remains unclear. Germline V gene sequence: CDR1 SGHTA, CDR2 FQGTGA. CDR3 size: 14 residues. Between the trimmed V and J ends, which lost 2 bases and 2 bases, there was a span of 7 bases. This chain's CDR3 is CASSLDFTYNEQFF. DNA for the CDR3: TGTGCCAGCAGCTTAGACTTTACCTACAATGAGCAGTTCTTC.

The chain joins TRBV4-3 to TRBJ1-2; TRBD1 aligns across 7 bases. The V gene's germline CDR1 is LGHNA and CDR2 YSLEER. This CDR3 has 17 amino acids. J lost 1 base, V lost 0 bases, and 8 bases had no gene match. In DNA form, the CDR3 reads TGCGCCAGCAGCCAAGAGGTTCAGACAGGGCATAACTATGGCTACACCTTC. Its protein product is CASSQEVQTGHNYGYTF.